Here is one T cell receptor beta chain with its context. Its antigen is as yet unknown. This entry is derived from a study of CD8 T cells in ankylosing spondylitis. The CDR3 covers 15 residues. Trimming cost V 0 bases and J 1 base, with 7 bases left between them. From germline, CDR1 is SGHRS and CDR2 YFSETQ. Whole-study findings and limits: It appeared that ankylosing spondylitis blood was characterized by a TCR beta motif of roughly 8 highly homologous variants.

5'-RACE, quantitative and with molecular barcodes, yielded the TCR beta libraries. Using its own MiXCR run on the 5' RACE reads, TCRdb lists one record per CDR3 protein. Of more than 650,000 distinct CDR3 sequences listed, over 9.5% were seen once; the top ten hold approximately 0.46%. The genes are TRBV5-1 and TRBJ2-2, with D uncertain. This TCR was sampled from a male donor with ankylosing spondylitis. Material: blood, either unsorted or a sorted T cell fraction (not recorded which). CDR3 coding DNA: TGCGCCAGCAGCTTGGGACACGTGAACACCGGGGAGCTGTTTTTT. Its translation: CASSLGHVNTGELFF.